This T cell receptor beta chain was recovered during a study of patients and donors after allogeneic stem cell transplantation. This CDR3 region has 12 residues. Germline CDR1 is MNHEY and CDR2 is SVGAGI. V was pared by 6 bases and J by 8 bases, with 12 bases between. A few counts support this clonotype. TCRdb re-called the RT-PCR reads with MiXCR, one entry per CDR3 protein. The repertoire holds roughly 940,000 distinct CDR3 sequences, with roughly 17% as singletons. This sequence joins TRBV6-5 and TRBJ2-3; the D call may be TRBD1 or TRBD2 (6 bases each). The sequenced sample consisted of blood, either unsorted or a sorted T cell fraction (not recorded which). The sequence was collected from a human donor who was either an allogeneic HSCT recipient or a stem cell or donor lymphocyte infusion donor (not recorded which). It is not recorded whose cells these are; they may come from a transplant donor. The CDR3: CASRQGTSTQYF. The CDR3 DNA sequence: TGTGCCAGCAGGCAGGGGACTTCTACGCAGTATTTT.